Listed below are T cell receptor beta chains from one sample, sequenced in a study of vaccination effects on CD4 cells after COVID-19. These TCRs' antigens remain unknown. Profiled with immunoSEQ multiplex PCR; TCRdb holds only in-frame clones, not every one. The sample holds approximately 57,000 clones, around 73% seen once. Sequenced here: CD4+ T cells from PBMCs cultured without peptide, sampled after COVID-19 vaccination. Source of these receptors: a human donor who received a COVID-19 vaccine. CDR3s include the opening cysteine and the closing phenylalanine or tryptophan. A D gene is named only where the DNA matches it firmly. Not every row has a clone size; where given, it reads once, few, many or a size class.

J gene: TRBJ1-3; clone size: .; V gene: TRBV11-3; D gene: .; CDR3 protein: CASSLESAGNTIYF; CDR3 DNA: TGTGCCAGCAGCTTAGAATCGGCAGGAAACACCATATATTTT
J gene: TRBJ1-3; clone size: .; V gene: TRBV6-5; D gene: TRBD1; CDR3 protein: CASSITGAGGNTIYF; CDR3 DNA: TGTGCCAGCAGTATAACAGGGGCAGGTGGAAACACCATATATTTT
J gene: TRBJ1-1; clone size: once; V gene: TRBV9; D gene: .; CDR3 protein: CASSVEPSNTEAFF; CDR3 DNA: TGTGCCAGCAGCGTAGAGCCGTCGAACACTGAAGCTTTCTTT
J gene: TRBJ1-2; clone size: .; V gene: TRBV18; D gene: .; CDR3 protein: CASSPPGPNYGYTF; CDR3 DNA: TGTGCCAGCTCACCTCCCGGGCCTAACTATGGCTACACCTTC
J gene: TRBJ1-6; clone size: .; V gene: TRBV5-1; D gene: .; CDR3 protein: CASSPGSSSSPLHF; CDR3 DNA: TGCGCCAGCAGCCCCGGGTCTTCTAGCTCACCCCTCCACTTT
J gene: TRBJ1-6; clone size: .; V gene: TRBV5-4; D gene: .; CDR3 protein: CASSLGGGVTYNSPLHF; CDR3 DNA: TGTGCCAGCAGCTTGGGAGGGGGAGTTACCTATAATTCACCCCTCCACTTT
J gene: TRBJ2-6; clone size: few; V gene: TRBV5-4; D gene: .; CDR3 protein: CASSLGGTGYGANVLTF; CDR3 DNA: TGTGCCAGCAGCTTGGGGGGTACGGGTTATGGGGCCAACGTCCTGACTTTC
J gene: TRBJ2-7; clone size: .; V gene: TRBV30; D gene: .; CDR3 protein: CAWSHPGTHEQYF; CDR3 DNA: TGTGCCTGGAGTCACCCCGGGACGCACGAGCAGTACTTC
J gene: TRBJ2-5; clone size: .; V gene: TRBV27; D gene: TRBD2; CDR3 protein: CASSKRGGRELQETQYF; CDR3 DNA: TGTGCCAGCAGTAAGCGGGGCGGGAGGGAACTCCAAGAGACCCAGTACTTC
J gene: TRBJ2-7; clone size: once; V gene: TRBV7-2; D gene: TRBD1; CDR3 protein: CASSPRRTGSIYEQYF; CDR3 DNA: TGTGCCAGCAGCCCCCGAAGGACAGGGAGTATATACGAGCAGTACTTC
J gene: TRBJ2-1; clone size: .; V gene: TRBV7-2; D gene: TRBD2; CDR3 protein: CASSLVGGGAVYEQFF; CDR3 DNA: TGTGCCAGCAGCTTAGTCGGCGGGGGGGCTGTGTATGAGCAGTTCTTC
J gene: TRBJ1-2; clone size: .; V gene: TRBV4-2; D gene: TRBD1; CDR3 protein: CASSLRGQGDGYTF; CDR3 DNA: TGTGCCAGCAGCCTCCGGGGACAGGGGGATGGCTACACCTTC
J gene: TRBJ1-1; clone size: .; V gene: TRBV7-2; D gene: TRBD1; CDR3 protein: CASSSYAEQGITFF; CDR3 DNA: TGTGCCAGCAGCTCCTACGCCGAACAGGGGATAACTTTCTTT
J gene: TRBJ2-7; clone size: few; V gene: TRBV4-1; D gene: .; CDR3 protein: CASSRDTYEQYF; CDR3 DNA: TGCGCCAGCAGTCGAGACACCTACGAGCAGTACTTC
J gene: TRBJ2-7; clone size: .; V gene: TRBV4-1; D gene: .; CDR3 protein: CASSRDSTYEQYF; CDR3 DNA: TGCGCCAGCAGCCGAGACAGTACCTACGAGCAGTACTTC
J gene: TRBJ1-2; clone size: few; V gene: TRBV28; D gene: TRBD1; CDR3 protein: CASSRQGNYGYTF; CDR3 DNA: TGTGCCAGCAGTAGACAGGGCAACTATGGCTACACCTTC
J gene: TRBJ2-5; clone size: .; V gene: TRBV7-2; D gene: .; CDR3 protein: CASSLAGAGLETQYF; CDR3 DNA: TGTGCCAGCAGCTTAGCGGGGGCAGGGTTGGAGACCCAGTACTTC
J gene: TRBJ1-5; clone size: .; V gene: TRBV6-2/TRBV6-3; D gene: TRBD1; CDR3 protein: CASSPRGQGGNQPQHF; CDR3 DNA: TGTGCCAGCAGCCCTAGAGGACAGGGCGGCAATCAGCCCCAGCATTTT
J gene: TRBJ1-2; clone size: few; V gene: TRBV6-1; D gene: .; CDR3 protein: CASSEANPTNYGYTF; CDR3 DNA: TGTGCCAGCAGTGAAGCAAACCCCACTAACTATGGCTACACCTTC
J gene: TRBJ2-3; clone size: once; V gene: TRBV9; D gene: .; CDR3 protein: CASSVGAGTSTDTQYF; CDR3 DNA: TGTGCCAGCAGCGTAGGGGCGGGAACTAGCACAGATACGCAGTATTTT
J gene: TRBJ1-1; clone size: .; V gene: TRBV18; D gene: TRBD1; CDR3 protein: CASSEGQGNTEAFF; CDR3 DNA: TGTGCCAGCTCCGAGGGACAGGGGAACACTGAAGCTTTCTTT
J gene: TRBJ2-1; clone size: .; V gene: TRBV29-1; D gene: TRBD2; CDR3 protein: CSVGSSGINEQFF; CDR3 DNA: TGCAGCGTTGGGTCTAGCGGGATCAATGAGCAGTTCTTC
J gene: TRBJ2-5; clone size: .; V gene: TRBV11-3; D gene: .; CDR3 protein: CASSLPGRETQYF; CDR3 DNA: TGTGCCAGCAGCTTACCAGGACGAGAGACCCAGTACTTC
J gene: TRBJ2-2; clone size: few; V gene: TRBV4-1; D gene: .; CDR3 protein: CASSQEGHNTGELFF; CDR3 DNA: TGCGCCAGCAGCCAAGAGGGGCATAACACCGGGGAGCTGTTTTTT
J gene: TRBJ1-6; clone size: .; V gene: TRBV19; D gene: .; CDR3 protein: CASSMQLSPLHF; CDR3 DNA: TGTGCCAGTAGTATGCAGCTCTCACCCCTCCACTTT
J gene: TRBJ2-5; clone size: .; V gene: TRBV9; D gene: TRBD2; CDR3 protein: CASSVTSGGLYQETQYF; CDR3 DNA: TGTGCCAGCAGCGTGACTAGCGGGGGGTTGTACCAAGAGACCCAGTACTTC
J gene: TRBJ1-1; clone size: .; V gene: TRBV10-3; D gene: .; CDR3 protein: CAISPGPRVMNTEAFF; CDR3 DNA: TGTGCCATCAGTCCGGGACCCAGGGTCATGAACACTGAAGCTTTCTTT
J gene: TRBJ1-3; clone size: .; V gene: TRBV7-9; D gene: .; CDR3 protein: CASSLGGPSSGNTIYF; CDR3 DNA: TGTGCCAGCAGCTTAGGGGGGCCGAGCTCTGGAAACACCATATATTTT
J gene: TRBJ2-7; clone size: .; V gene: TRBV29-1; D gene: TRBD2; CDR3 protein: CSVGGLAGNEQYF; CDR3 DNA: TGCAGCGTGGGGGGACTAGCGGGAAACGAGCAGTACTTC
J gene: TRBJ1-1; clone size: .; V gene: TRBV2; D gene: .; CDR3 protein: CASTLGGDSYTEAFF; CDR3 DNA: TGTGCCAGCACCCTGGGGGGAGACAGTTACACTGAAGCTTTCTTT
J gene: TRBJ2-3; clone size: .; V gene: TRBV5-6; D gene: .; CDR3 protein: CASSLVSTDTQYF; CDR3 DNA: TGTGCCAGCAGCTTGGTTTCCACAGATACGCAGTATTTT
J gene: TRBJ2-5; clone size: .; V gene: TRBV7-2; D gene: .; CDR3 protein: CASSAGPEGTQYF; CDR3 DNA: TGTGCCAGCAGCGCGGGACCGGAGGGGACCCAGTACTTC
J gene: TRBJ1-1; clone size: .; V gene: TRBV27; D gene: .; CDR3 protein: CASSLGRNTEAFF; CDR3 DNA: TGTGCCAGCAGTTTAGGTAGGAACACTGAAGCTTTCTTT
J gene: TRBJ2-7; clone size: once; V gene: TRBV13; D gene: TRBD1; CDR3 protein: CASSLARRQGKRYEQYF; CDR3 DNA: TGTGCCAGCAGCTTAGCTCGGAGACAGGGGAAAAGGTACGAGCAGTACTTC
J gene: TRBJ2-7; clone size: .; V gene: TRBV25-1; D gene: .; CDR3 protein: CASSESRRAWGEQYF; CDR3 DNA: TGTGCCAGCAGTGAAAGTCGCCGGGCCTGGGGTGAGCAGTACTTC
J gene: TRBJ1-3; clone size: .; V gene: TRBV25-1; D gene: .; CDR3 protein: CETSGNTIYF; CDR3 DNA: TGTGAAACCTCTGGAAACACCATATATTTT
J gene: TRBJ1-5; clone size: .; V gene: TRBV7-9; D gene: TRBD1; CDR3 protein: CASSLASPGTGFGQPQHF; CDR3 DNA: TGTGCCAGCAGCTTAGCGAGTCCCGGGACAGGGTTCGGTCAGCCCCAGCATTTT
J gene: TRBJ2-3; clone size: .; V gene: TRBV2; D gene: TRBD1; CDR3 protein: CASKQGSTQYF; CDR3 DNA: TGTGCCAGTAAACAGGGGAGTACGCAGTATTTT
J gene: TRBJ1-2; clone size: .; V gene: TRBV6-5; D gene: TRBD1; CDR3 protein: CASFDRVNYGYTF; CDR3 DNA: TGTGCCAGCTTCGACAGGGTAAACTATGGCTACACCTTC
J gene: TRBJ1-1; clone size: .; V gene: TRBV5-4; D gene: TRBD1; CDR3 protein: CASSQDRLNTEAFF; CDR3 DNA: TGTGCCAGCAGCCAGGACAGGTTGAACACTGAAGCTTTCTTT
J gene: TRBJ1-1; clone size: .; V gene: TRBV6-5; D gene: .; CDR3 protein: CASSYHRGRTEAFF; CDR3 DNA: TGTGCCAGCAGTTACCACCGCGGTAGAACTGAAGCTTTCTTT
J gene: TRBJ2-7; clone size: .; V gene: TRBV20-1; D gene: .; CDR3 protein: CSASQGASSYEQYF; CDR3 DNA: TGCAGTGCTAGTCAAGGGGCGAGCTCCTACGAGCAGTACTTC
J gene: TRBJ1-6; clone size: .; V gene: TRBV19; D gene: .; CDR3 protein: CASSRRDPNSPLHF; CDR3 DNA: TGTGCCAGTAGTCGACGGGACCCAAATTCACCCCTCCACTTT
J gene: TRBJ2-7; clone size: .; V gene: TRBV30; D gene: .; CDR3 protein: CAWSSLLEQYF; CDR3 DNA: TGTGCCTGGAGCTCCCTACTCGAGCAGTACTTC
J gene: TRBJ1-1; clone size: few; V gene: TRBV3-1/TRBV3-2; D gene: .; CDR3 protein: CASSQRDSNTEAFF; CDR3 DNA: TGTGCCAGCAGCCAAAGGGACTCCAACACTGAAGCTTTCTTT
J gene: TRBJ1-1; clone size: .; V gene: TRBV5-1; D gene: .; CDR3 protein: CASSLVSGAEAFF; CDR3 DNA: TGCGCCAGCAGCTTGGTGAGCGGGGCTGAAGCTTTCTTT
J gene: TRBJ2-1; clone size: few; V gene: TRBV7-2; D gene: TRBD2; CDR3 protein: CASSSTSGAYNEQFF; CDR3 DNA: TGTGCCAGCAGCTCTACTAGCGGGGCTTACAATGAGCAGTTCTTC
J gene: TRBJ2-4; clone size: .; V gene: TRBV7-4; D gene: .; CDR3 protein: CASSLGGPRKNIQYF; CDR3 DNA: TGTGCCAGCAGCTTGGGGGGACCCCGCAAAAACATTCAGTACTTC